These T cell receptor beta chains were read from a single sample in a study of cytomegalovirus exposure and HLA in healthy donors. Only in-frame clones appear in the TCRdb table, and some are missing; sequencing was by immunoSEQ multiplex PCR. The sample holds around 150,000 clones, around 63% seen once. The sample consisted of PBMCs. These receptors were obtained from a woman younger than 35 in good health and CMV-seropositive. The CDR3 runs from the conserved cysteine through the conserved F or W. D genes are given only for firm matches. Clone sizes are given selectively: once, few, many, or a class where the clone is expanded.

CDR3nt,CDR3aa,abundance,j_gene,d_gene,v_gene
TGTGCCAGCAGCCATGTAGACAGTTACTATGGCTACACCTTC,CASSHVDSYYGYTF,-,TRBJ1-2,-,TRBV11-2
TGCAGCACACTCCGGGACGCCGAGGCGGGGGATTTT,CSTLRDAEAGDF,-,TRBJ2-3,TRBD2,TRBV29-1
TGTGCCAGCAGCTCCACCCCTGACATCACTGAAGCTTTCTTT,CASSSTPDITEAFF,-,TRBJ1-1,-,TRBV13
TGTGCCAGCAGTTTGGAGGTACCAGATACGCAGTATTTT,CASSLEVPDTQYF,-,TRBJ2-3,-,TRBV28
TGCGCCAGCAGTCACACAGGGGCGAACGAGCAGTACTTC,CASSHTGANEQYF,-,TRBJ2-7,TRBD1,TRBV5-1
TGTGCCAGCAGTGAAGGACACATCAGCTCCTACGAGCAGTACTTC,CASSEGHISSYEQYF,medium-sized,TRBJ2-7,-,TRBV2
TGTGCCAGCAGCTTTAAGAAAAGGAGAGAGGGTTACGAGCAGTTCTTC,CASSFKKRREGYEQFF,-,TRBJ2-1,-,TRBV5-6
TGTGCCTGGACCCGGAGGGGGCGAGAGACCCAGTACTTC,CAWTRRGRETQYF,-,TRBJ2-5,-,TRBV30
TGTGCCAGCAGCCGCGGAGGGCCCGGGGCAGATACGCAGTATTTT,CASSRGGPGADTQYF,-,TRBJ2-3,-,TRBV6-5
TGTGCCAGCAGCTCTACGGAGGGGAGTGGCTACACCTTC,CASSSTEGSGYTF,-,TRBJ1-2,-,TRBV7-9
TGCAGCGTGGGGGGACCGGGGGGAGAGACCCAGTACTTC,CSVGGPGGETQYF,-,TRBJ2-5,TRBD2,TRBV29-1
TGCGCCAGCAGCTGGTCCGGAGGACAGAACTACGAGCAGTACTTC,CASSWSGGQNYEQYF,-,TRBJ2-7,-,TRBV5-1
TGTGCCAGCAGTTTCGTTACCGGGGAGCTGTTTTTT,CASSFVTGELFF,-,TRBJ2-2,-,TRBV27
TGCAGCGTTACTTTTGTGCGGGGATACACTGAAGCTTTCTTT,CSVTFVRGYTEAFF,-,TRBJ1-1,-,TRBV29-1